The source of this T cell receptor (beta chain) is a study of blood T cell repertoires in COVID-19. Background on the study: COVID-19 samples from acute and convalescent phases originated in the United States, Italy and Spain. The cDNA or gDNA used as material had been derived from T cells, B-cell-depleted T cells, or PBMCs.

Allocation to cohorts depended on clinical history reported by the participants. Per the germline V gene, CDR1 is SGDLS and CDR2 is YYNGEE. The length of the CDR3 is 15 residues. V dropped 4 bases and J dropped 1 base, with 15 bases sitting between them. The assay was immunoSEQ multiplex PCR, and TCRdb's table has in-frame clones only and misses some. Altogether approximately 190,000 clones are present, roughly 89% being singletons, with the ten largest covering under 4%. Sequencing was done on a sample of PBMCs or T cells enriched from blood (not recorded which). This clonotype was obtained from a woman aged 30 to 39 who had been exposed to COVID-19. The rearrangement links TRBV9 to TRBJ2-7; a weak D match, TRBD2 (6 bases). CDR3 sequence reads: CASSPPGLTSYEQYF. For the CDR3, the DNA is TGTGCCAGCAGCCCGCCGGGACTGACTTCCTACGAGCAGTACTTC.